Presented here are 20 T cell receptor beta chains from one specimen sequenced in a study of cytomegalovirus exposure and HLA in healthy donors. PCR used 60 Vbeta primers and 13 Jbeta primers. Only in-frame clones appear in the TCRdb table, and some are missing; sequencing was by immunoSEQ multiplex PCR. Here the sample spans 200,000 or so clones, around 80% being singletons. The specimen was PBMCs. The receptors derive from a woman between 18 and 29 years old in good health and CMV-seropositive.

The chain uses TRBV29-1 and TRBJ1-2; D uncertain. V gave up 4 bases and J gave up 8 bases, with 14 bases separating them. Per the germline V gene, CDR1 is SQVTM and CDR2 is ANQGSEA. The CDR3 is made up of 12 amino acids. The chain's CDR3 is CSVVDTAVGYTF. The CDR3 region has the DNA TGCAGCGTTGTTGACACCGCCGTCGGCTACACCTTC.

This chain connects TRBV7-3 to TRBJ2-3; 7 positions match TRBD1. Unmatched junction bases numbered 8, after V lost 5 bases and J lost 0 bases. The CDR3 runs to 16 residues. The V gene's germline CDR1 is SGHTA and CDR2 FQGTGA. The CDR3 bases are TGTGCCAGCAGCCTACAGGGGCCCACTAGCACAGATACGCAGTATTTT. Translating gives CASSLQGPTSTDTQYF.

V and J are TRBV6-1 and TRBJ2-3; 8 nucleotides align to TRBD2. Looked up from germline, CDR1 is MNHNS and CDR2 is SASEGT. There are 15 residues in the CDR3. After removal of 2 bases from V and 4 bases from J, the junction contained 5 bases not matched to a gene. The CDR3 nucleotides are TGTGCCAGCAGTGAAACTGGCGGGGGGTCAGATACGCAGTATTTT. This translates into CASSETGGGSDTQYF.

V gene TRBV18 combines with J gene TRBJ1-2; maybe TRBD1 (6 bases). V lost 4 bases, J lost 0 bases, and 12 bases lay in between. The CDR3 contains 15 residues. Germline loops: CDR1 KGHSH, CDR2 LQKENI. CDR3 protein: CASSQDSSANYGYTF. CDR3 in DNA: TGTGCCAGCTCACAGGACAGTTCAGCTAACTATGGCTACACCTTC.

The rearrangement links TRBV4-3 to TRBJ2-2; 7 positions agree with TRBD2. The CDR3 totals 17 residues. Losses at the gene ends were 0 bases for V and 1 base for J; bases not matched to a gene: 5. Germline CDR1 LGHNA, CDR2 YSLEER. The CDR3 nucleotides read TGCGCCAGCAGCCAAGAAAAGACTAGCAAGAACACCGGGGAGCTGTTTTTT. Its protein product is CASSQEKTSKNTGELFF.

This CDR3 is CASSSGQYTSEQYF. The CDR3 DNA follows: TGTGCCAGCAGCTCGGGACAATACACCAGCGAGCAGTACTTC. This chain connects TRBV7-9 to TRBJ2-7, with D possibly TRBD1 on 6 matching bases. CDR3 length: 14 amino acids. The V and J ends lost 4 bases and 6 bases respectively, with 16 bases between them. The germline CDR1 and CDR2 sequences are SEHNR and FQNEAQ (reference sequence).

This chain uses TRBV11-2 with TRBJ2-7; D remains unclear. The CDR3 spans 17 residues. The ends were cut back, 5 bases at V and 2 bases at J, with 22 bases in the middle. Germline V gene sequence: CDR1 SGHAT, CDR2 FQNNGV. The CDR3 spells CASSPRGSSSLTYEQYF. The CDR3 DNA follows: TGTGCCAGCAGCCCCCGAGGATCGAGTAGCCTTACCTACGAGCAGTACTTC.

CDR3 in DNA: TGTGCCAGGAGCAGGCGGGCCTACGAGCAGTACGTC. The encoded protein is CARSRRAYEQYV. This chain connects TRBV2 to TRBJ2-7; perhaps TRBD2 as D (5 bases). The CDR3 loop spans 12 amino acids. V lost 9 bases, J lost 2 bases, and 11 bases lay in between. Per germline, CDR1 SNHLY and CDR2 FYNNEI.

This rearrangement joins TRBV4-1 to TRBJ2-6, with D perhaps TRBD2 (5 bases). Trimming took 1 base from V and 0 from J, leaving 10 bases between them. Germline CDR1 is MGHRA and CDR2 is YSYEKL. CDR3 length equals 17 residues. The CDR3 loop is CASSQVLAGSGANVLTF. The CDR3 nucleotides are TGCGCCAGCAGCCAAGTTCTAGCCGGCTCTGGGGCCAACGTCCTGACTTTC.

V gene TRBV6-5 combines with J gene TRBJ2-3; D remains unclear. The CDR3 totals 14 residues. Trimming removed 5 bases from V and 3 bases from J, with 12 bases in between. Germline V CDR1 and CDR2: MNHEY, SVGAGI. In DNA, the CDR3 is TGTGCCAGCAGTCTTAACGGCAGGACAGATACGCAGTATTTT. It specifies CASSLNGRTDTQYF.

This sequence joins TRBV5-4 and TRBJ1-2; no clear D. The V and J ends lost 2 bases and 6 bases respectively, with 14 bases between them. Germline V gene sequence: CDR1 SGHNT, CDR2 YYREEE (reference sequence). This CDR3 has 14 amino acids. The DNA of the CDR3 is TGTGCCAGCAGCTTTGGTCGCGTCGCTGATGGCTACACCTTC. Its translation is CASSFGRVADGYTF.

The V call is TRBV27, the J call TRBJ2-5; TRBD1 matches 8 bases. V was pared by 3 bases and J by 7 bases, with 10 bases of the junction left unmatched. The germline V gene has CDR1 MNHEY and CDR2 SMNVEV (reference sequence). This CDR3 has 15 residues. The CDR3 coding sequence is TGTGCCAGCAGTTTTCGGACAGGGCGTGACACGACCCAGTACTTC. Translated: CASSFRTGRDTTQYF.

J is TRBJ2-1 and V is TRBV30, with 8 bases fitting TRBD2. Germline V gene lookup returns CDR1 GTSNPN and CDR2 SVGIG (reference sequence). This CDR3 contains 15 residues. The V segment lost 1 base and the J segment 2 bases; nucleotides outside the gene matches: 4. Here the CDR3 reads CAWSGHGGAYNEQFF. The CDR3 DNA follows: TGTGCCTGGAGTGGCCACGGGGGGGCCTACAATGAGCAGTTCTTC.

A few counts support this clone. V usage is TRBV6-5 and J usage is TRBJ2-5, with TRBD2 matching over 12 bases. V was clipped by 7 bases and J by 1 base; unmatched bases: 4. The CDR3 is 15 amino acids. Germline V gene lookup returns CDR1 MNHEY and CDR2 SVGAGI. CDR3 in amino acids: CASTLLAGGQETQYF. For the CDR3, the DNA is TGTGCCAGCACTTTACTAGCGGGGGGCCAAGAGACCCAGTACTTC.

The chain uses TRBV6-5 and TRBJ2-1, with 7 bases lining up with TRBD2. The length of the CDR3 is 13 residues. Germline CDR1 reads MNHEY; CDR2 reads SVGAGI. Trimming cost V 6 bases and J 8 bases; bases outside gene matches: 7. The CDR3 DNA reads as TGTGCCAGCAGACTAACTAGCGTGTATGAGCAGTTCTTC. This encodes CASRLTSVYEQFF.

This clone was detected once. The chain has TRBV10-3 and TRBJ2-1; 11 bases fit TRBD2. The CDR3 has 17 amino acids. The ends lost 6 bases at V and 7 bases at J; junction bases unmatched: 14. Germline V gene data show CDR1 as ENHRY and CDR2 as SYGVKD. The CDR3 DNA reads TGTGCCATCAGCCCAGATAACCCGGGGACTAGCGGTAATGAGCAGTTCTTC. As protein: CAISPDNPGTSGNEQFF.

CDR3: CASSLAGGNNEKLFF. The CDR3 DNA follows: TGTGCCAGCAGCTTAGCGGGCGGGAATAATGAAAAACTGTTTTTT. The chain links TRBV7-9 to TRBJ1-4; D gene uncertain. Germline CDR1 is SEHNR and CDR2 is FQNEAQ (reference sequence). With 0 bases removed from V and 4 bases from J, the gap between germline ends came to 9 bases. The CDR3 has 15 amino acids.

The V and J genes are TRBV5-1 and TRBJ2-1, with a weak D call TRBD2 (6 bases). The CDR3 consists of 14 residues. The germline V gene has CDR1 SGHRS and CDR2 YFSETQ. The germline V and J ends were trimmed by 4 bases and 8 bases, with 16 bases remaining between them. The CDR3 nucleotides read TGCGCCAGCAGCGGCGGGACGTTAAGGGATGAGCAGTTCTTC. Amino acid sequence: CASSGGTLRDEQFF.

The genes are TRBV30 and TRBJ1-1; TRBD1 might be the D (6 bases). The CDR3 spans 15 residues. V lost 4 bases to trimming and J lost 5 bases, with 20 bases between them. The germline V gene encodes CDR1 GTSNPN and CDR2 SVGIG (reference sequence). The CDR3 is CAWMSGGQILTEAFF. CDR3 nucleotides: TGTGCCTGGATGTCAGGTGGACAGATACTAACTGAAGCTTTCTTT.

This chain connects TRBV27 to TRBJ1-3; D may be TRBD1 (5 bases). This CDR3 has 13 amino acids. The germline gives CDR1 MNHEY, CDR2 SMNVEV (reference sequence). Deletions cut 5 bases from V and 6 bases from J, with 11 bases between. DNA of the CDR3: TGTGCCAGCAGTCCACGGGACTTAAACACCATATATTTT. Translated, it gives CASSPRDLNTIYF.